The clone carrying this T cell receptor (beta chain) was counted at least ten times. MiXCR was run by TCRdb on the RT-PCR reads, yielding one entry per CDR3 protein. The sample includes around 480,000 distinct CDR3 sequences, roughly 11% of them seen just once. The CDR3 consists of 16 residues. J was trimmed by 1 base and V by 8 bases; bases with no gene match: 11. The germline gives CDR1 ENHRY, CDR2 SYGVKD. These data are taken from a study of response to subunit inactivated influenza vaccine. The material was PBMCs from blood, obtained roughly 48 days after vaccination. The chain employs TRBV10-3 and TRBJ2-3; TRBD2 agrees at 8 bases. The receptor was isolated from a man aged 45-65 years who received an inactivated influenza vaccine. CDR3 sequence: CAIRDSFSGGTDTQYF. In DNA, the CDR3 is TGTGCCATCCGCGATTCATTTAGCGGGGGCACAGATACGCAGTATTTT.